A single sample gave rise to the 11 T cell receptor beta chains below, sequenced in a study of blood T cell repertoires in COVID-19. Using immunoSEQ multiplex PCR, the repertoire was profiled, and TCRdb retains in-frame clones only, with some absent. Of under 200,000 clones in the sample, about 86% were seen once. The sample comprised peripheral blood. The receptors were gathered from a man in his forties or fifties with active or convalescent COVID-19.

This clone has just one count. This chain connects TRBV6-2 or TRBV6-3 to TRBJ2-1; D is unresolved. CDR1 is MNHEY, CDR2 SVGEGT, per germline. The CDR3 has 19 amino acids. V was shortened by 0 bases and J by 4 bases, with 22 bases between the two germline ends. CDR3 protein: CASSYSFNGSKTIYNEQFF. CDR3 coding DNA: TGTGCCAGCAGTTACTCGTTTAACGGGTCTAAAACTATTTACAATGAGCAGTTCTTC.

The V call is TRBV18, the J call TRBJ1-4; possible D gene TRBD1, 6 bases. The length of the CDR3 is 13 residues. V shed 5 bases and J shed 7 bases, with 11 bases lying between them. Per germline, CDR1 KGHSH and CDR2 LQKENI. CDR3 sequence (DNA): TGTGCCAGCTCAATGGGGGCTGGTGAAAAACTGTTTTTT. Translated, it gives CASSMGAGEKLFF.

This chain connects TRBV5-1 to TRBJ2-2; D is ambiguous. Trimming took 2 bases from V and 2 from J, leaving 7 bases between them. The CDR3 sequence is 14 residues long. In germline, CDR1 is SGHRS, CDR2 YFSETQ. The CDR3 bases are TGCGCCAGCAGCTTTCCGAGTAACACCGGGGAGCTGTTTTTT. Translation: CASSFPSNTGELFF.

This clone was observed a handful of times. The chain recombines TRBV11-3 with TRBJ2-7; D gene uncertain. This CDR3 contains 15 residues. Germline CDR1 reads SGHNT; CDR2 reads YENEEA. Trimming cost V 5 bases and J 2 bases, with 16 bases left between them. CDR3 in DNA: TGTGCCAGCAGCCCTAGTAGTAGCAGAACCTACGAGCAGTACTTC. It specifies CASSPSSSRTYEQYF.

The chain joins TRBV6-5 to TRBJ1-4; 7 bases agree with TRBD1. CDR3 length: 15 amino acids. Germline loops: CDR1 MNHEY, CDR2 SVGAGI. The J segment lost 8 bases and the V segment lost 2 bases, leaving 8 bases of the junction unmatched. The CDR3 is CASSYEGANKEKLFF. The CDR3 coding sequence is TGTGCCAGCAGTTACGAGGGGGCGAACAAGGAAAAACTGTTTTTT.

The chain is built from TRBV7-9 and TRBJ2-3; possible D gene TRBD1, 6 bases. The germline V gene encodes CDR1 SEHNR and CDR2 FQNEAQ (reference sequence). Trimming removed 5 bases from V and 6 bases from J, with 24 bases in between. This CDR3 spans 17 amino acids. The CDR3 sequence: CASSHRDTDPPLDTQYF. Here the CDR3 DNA reads TGTGCCAGCAGCCACCGGGACACAGACCCCCCTCTGGATACGCAGTATTTT.

V is TRBV6-2 or TRBV6-3 and J is TRBJ2-1; 8 positions agree with TRBD2. The germline V gene has CDR1 MNHEY and CDR2 SVGEGT. The junction had 12 bases not matched to a gene; V was cut back by 2 bases and J by 3 bases. The CDR3 is 18 amino acids. This CDR3 reads CASSYPSGTGGVYNEQFF. CDR3 DNA sequence: TGTGCCAGCAGTTACCCCTCGGGTACCGGGGGGGTCTACAATGAGCAGTTCTTC.

DNA for the CDR3: TGTGTAGCTTCACAGGGGGCAGGCTATGGCTACACCTTC. Its protein is CVASQGAGYGYTF. The chain recombines TRBV19 with TRBJ1-2; 9 nucleotides line up with TRBD1. The CDR3 spans 13 residues. Germline loops: CDR1 LNHDA, CDR2 SQIVND (reference sequence).

The chain has TRBV5-1 and TRBJ2-7, with 7 bases fitting TRBD1. Germline values: CDR1 SGHRS, CDR2 YFSETQ. With V trimmed by 4 bases and J by 2 bases, 6 bases remained unmatched. CDR3 size: 14 residues. The CDR3 region is CASSKTGKAYEQYF. The CDR3 region has the DNA TGCGCCAGCAGCAAGACAGGGAAAGCCTACGAGCAGTACTTC.

The chain uses TRBV5-4 and TRBJ2-1; 12 bases agree with TRBD2. Germline CDR1 reads SGHNT; CDR2 reads YYREEE (reference sequence). The J segment lost 6 bases and the V segment lost 4 bases, leaving 8 bases of the junction unmatched. This CDR3 comprises 16 residues. The CDR3 loop reads CASSHRTSGTSNEQFF. CDR3 nucleotide sequence: TGTGCCAGCAGCCACAGGACTAGCGGGACCTCCAATGAGCAGTTCTTC.

This clone was detected once. The genes are TRBV5-8 and TRBJ2-5; a possible D gene is TRBD2 (5 bases). V was clipped by 6 bases and J by 4 bases, with 16 bases between them. Looked up from germline, CDR1 is SGHTS and CDR2 is YDEGEE. This CDR3 region has 14 residues. The CDR3 DNA reads as TGTGCCAGCACCCTTTGGGGAGTGGGAGAGACCCAGTACTTC. This encodes CASTLWGVGETQYF.